This passage covers 9 T cell receptor beta chains from one sample sequenced in a study of tumor-infiltrating lymphocytes in primary liver carcinoma. Starting material of about 480 ng total RNA yielded TCR beta cDNA via a constant-region primer. Employing slightly modified ARM-PCR, three nested multiplex PCR rounds were run, and these gave rise to the TCR beta libraries. With TRBV1-TRBV30 forward primers and a C-beta reverse primer, the first two PCR rounds were run for about 10 cycles each. TCRdb reanalysed the multiplex PCR reads using MiXCR and keeps one entry per CDR3 protein. The repertoire holds fewer than 400,000 distinct CDR3 sequences, with around 50% as singletons. The authors took blood RNA from unsorted whole blood and also extracted germline DNA. Sequenced material: peripheral blood. The receptors were sampled from a woman in her 30s with primary liver carcinoma and hepatitis B virus infection.

With regard to this clonotype: The junction does not match germline at one end; this may be a read error. The V call is TRBV29-1, the J call TRBJ1-2; D call uncertain. This CDR3 comprises 13 residues. Germline CDR1 and CDR2: SQVTM and ANQGSEA. CDR3 in amino acids: CSFELGSADGYTF. DNA of the CDR3: TGCAGCTTTGAATTAGGGTCGGCGGATGGCTACACCTTC.

This chain uses TRBV28 with TRBJ2-7; TRBD2 agrees at 12 bases. The V gene's germline CDR1 is MDHEN and CDR2 SYDVKM. V was clipped by 6 bases and J by 0 bases; unmatched bases: 3. The CDR3 has 15 residues. As DNA, the CDR3 is TGTGCCAGCAGGATGACTAGCGGGAGCTCCTACGAGCAGTACTTC. Its translation is CASRMTSGSSYEQYF.

Comment on this clonotype: With a much larger clone just one base away, this may be a read error. The gene calls are TRBV6-1 and TRBJ2-7; tentatively, D is TRBD2 (6 bases). The CDR3 has 15 residues. Germline V gives CDR1 MNHNS, CDR2 SASEGT. CDR3: CVSSKMDGGSYEQYF. The CDR3 nucleotides are TGTGTCAGCAGTAAAATGGACGGAGGGTCGTACGAGCAGTACTTC.

The chain uses TRBV12-3 or TRBV12-4 and TRBJ2-2; 8 bases are shared with TRBD2. CDR3 length: 16 residues. V shed 6 bases and J 5 bases; nucleotides not matched to a gene: 11. CDR3: CASRGRLSGGTGELFF. The CDR3 nucleotides are TGTGCCAGCAGGGGGAGACTATCGGGAGGGACCGGGGAGCTGTTTTTT.

Concerning this clonotype: The junction does not match germline at one end; this may be a read error. CDR3 loop: CSASRAGGQATNKKLFF. Here the CDR3 DNA reads TGCAGCGCCTCTCGGGCAGGGGGCCAGGCAACTAATAAAAAACTGTTTTTT. The chain joins TRBV29-1 to TRBJ1-4; 8 bases line up with TRBD1. The CDR3 runs to 17 residues. CDR1 and CDR2 from the germline V gene are SQVTM and ANQGSEA.

This chain uses TRBV4-1 with TRBJ2-7; the D gene is possibly TRBD2 (5 bases). The V end lost 3 bases, the J end lost 3 bases, and 21 bases lay between the germline ends. The CDR3 extends over 17 amino acids. CDR1 is MGHRA, CDR2 YSYEKL, per germline. In DNA form, the CDR3 reads TGCGCCAGCAGCCAGGCTTTTTCGGGAATGGATGTCTACGAGCAGTACTTC. As protein: CASSQAFSGMDVYEQYF.

This clonotype was detected many times. DNA for the CDR3: TGTGCCAGCAGCTTACGTCAGATGGAGACCCAGTACTTC. Translating gives CASSLRQMETQYF. The chain carries TRBV11-2 and TRBJ2-5; D is ambiguous. The CDR3 spans 13 residues. Germline V CDR1 and CDR2: SGHAT, FQNNGV. The germline V and J ends were trimmed by 2 bases and 5 bases, with 9 bases remaining between them.

With regard to this clonotype: A much larger clone differs from this one at a single base, so this may be a read error. This chain connects TRBV4-1 to TRBJ2-1; 11 bases match TRBD2. The germline V gene has CDR1 MGHRA and CDR2 YSYEKL. The CDR3 consists of 17 residues. Trimming took 2 bases from V and 10 from J; bases not matched to a gene: 13. The CDR3 sequence is CASSQNRVSGRAREQFF. CDR3 DNA sequence: TGCGCCAGCAGCCAAAATCGGGTTAGCGGGAGGGCCCGCGAGCAGTTCTTC.

This clonotype was observed once. The CDR3 sequence: CASNELGEQFF. CDR3 bases: TGTGCCAGCAATGAGCTCGGTGAGCAGTTCTTC. The V and J genes are TRBV2 and TRBJ2-1; D remains unclear. V gave up 7 bases and J gave up 9 bases, with 10 bases separating them. Germline CDR1 reads SNHLY; CDR2 reads FYNNEI. CDR3 length equals 11 residues.